This T cell receptor beta chain was profiled in a study of lymphopenia after photon versus proton radiotherapy. Study-wide findings and caveats: After lymphocyte nadir, photon-treated repertoires showed oligoclonal expansion, especially CD8+ Temra.

Looked up from germline, CDR1 is MGHRA and CDR2 is YSYEKL. V was pared by 4 bases and J by 4 bases, with 3 bases of the junction left unmatched. The CDR3 has 14 amino acids. TCRdb keeps only in-frame clones here, not all; method: immunoSEQ multiplex PCR. The repertoire holds 12,000 or so clones, approximately 88% seen once, with 3% to 4% in the top ten. Concerning this clone itself: Its specificity is not known.

The rearrangement uses TRBV4-1 and TRBJ1-4, with 7 nucleotides matching TRBD1. The sample was peripheral blood, taken from a patient treated with proton-based radiotherapy. The receptor comes from a man in his fifties or sixties with pancreatic cancer. The CDR3 loop reads CASSPWDSNEKLFF. CDR3 DNA sequence: TGCGCCAGCAGCCCATGGGACAGTAATGAAAAACTGTTTTTT.